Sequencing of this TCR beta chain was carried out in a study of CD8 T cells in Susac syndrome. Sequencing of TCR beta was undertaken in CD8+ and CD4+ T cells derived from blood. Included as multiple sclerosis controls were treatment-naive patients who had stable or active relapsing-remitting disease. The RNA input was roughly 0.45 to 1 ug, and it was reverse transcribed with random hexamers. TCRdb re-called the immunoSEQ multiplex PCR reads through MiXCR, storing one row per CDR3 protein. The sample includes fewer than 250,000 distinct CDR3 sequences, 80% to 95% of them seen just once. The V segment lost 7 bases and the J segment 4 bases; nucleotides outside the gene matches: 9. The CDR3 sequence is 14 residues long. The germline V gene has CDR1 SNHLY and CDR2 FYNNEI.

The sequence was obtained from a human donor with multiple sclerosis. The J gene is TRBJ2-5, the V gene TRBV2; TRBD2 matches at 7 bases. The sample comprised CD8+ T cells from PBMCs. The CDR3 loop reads CASTPGGGGETQYF. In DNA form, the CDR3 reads TGTGCCAGCACCCCCGGCGGGGGAGGAGAGACCCAGTACTTC.